These T cell receptor beta chains were read from a single sample in a study of cytomegalovirus exposure and HLA in healthy donors. The method was immunoSEQ multiplex PCR; TCRdb's version includes in-frame clones alone and lacks a portion of them. Of roughly 96,000 clones in the sample, 65% to 75% are singletons; the top ten hold 13% to 15%. Sequencing input: PBMCs. All receptors come from a woman in her 70s in good health and CMV-seropositive. Both conserved end residues are trimmed from each CDR3. Each record gives: CDR3 protein, D gene, J gene, V gene. The D gene is left open where the match is weak.

CDR3 protein: ASSPDRNYGYT
D gene: -
J gene: TRBJ1-2
V gene: TRBV6-5

CDR3 protein: ASSLRPAGSNQPQH
D gene: -
J gene: TRBJ1-5
V gene: TRBV7-6

CDR3 protein: ASSYRPFGGTGELF
D gene: -
J gene: TRBJ2-2
V gene: TRBV6-5

CDR3 protein: ASSKQTSYEQY
D gene: -
J gene: TRBJ2-7
V gene: TRBV5-1

CDR3 protein: ASSLHRGIYSYEQY
D gene: TRBD1
J gene: TRBJ2-7
V gene: TRBV27

CDR3 protein: ASSLQGSTEAF
D gene: -
J gene: TRBJ1-1
V gene: TRBV18

CDR3 protein: ASSQSSGRRGGGYYNEQF
D gene: -
J gene: TRBJ2-1
V gene: TRBV4-3

CDR3 protein: ASSQSPDRGSYEQY
D gene: -
J gene: TRBJ2-7
V gene: TRBV23-1

CDR3 protein: ASSLVAGGTQETQY
D gene: TRBD2
J gene: TRBJ2-5
V gene: TRBV7-2

CDR3 protein: ASTREFTDTQY
D gene: -
J gene: TRBJ2-3
V gene: TRBV6-1

CDR3 protein: ATKSPGYNEQF
D gene: -
J gene: TRBJ2-1
V gene: TRBV15

CDR3 protein: ASSLRGEGKNIQY
D gene: -
J gene: TRBJ2-4
V gene: TRBV2

CDR3 protein: ASSLGQRSYEQY
D gene: TRBD1
J gene: TRBJ2-7
V gene: TRBV5-6

CDR3 protein: ASSAYRGLSNTGELF
D gene: TRBD1
J gene: TRBJ2-2
V gene: TRBV7-3

CDR3 protein: ASSKQLNTEAF
D gene: -
J gene: TRBJ1-1
V gene: TRBV4-3

CDR3 protein: ASSDLRDLTYEQY
D gene: -
J gene: TRBJ2-7
V gene: TRBV2

CDR3 protein: ASSLVGETSRAFTDTQY
D gene: -
J gene: TRBJ2-3
V gene: TRBV11-2

CDR3 protein: ASRRGWEGSYEQY
D gene: TRBD2
J gene: TRBJ2-7
V gene: TRBV6-5

CDR3 protein: ASSGGGSASYEQY
D gene: -
J gene: TRBJ2-7
V gene: TRBV28

CDR3 protein: ASRGTGSQETQY
D gene: -
J gene: TRBJ2-5
V gene: TRBV7-8

CDR3 protein: ASQGQGLFQPQH
D gene: TRBD1
J gene: TRBJ1-5
V gene: TRBV6-4

CDR3 protein: ASSLGDSKYGEAF
D gene: TRBD1
J gene: TRBJ1-1
V gene: TRBV7-3

CDR3 protein: SSSPKTGTSLGETQY
D gene: TRBD1
J gene: TRBJ2-5
V gene: TRBV7-9

CDR3 protein: ASSYAGVSPLH
D gene: -
J gene: TRBJ1-6
V gene: TRBV6-5

CDR3 protein: ASSPGQGVWTDTQY
D gene: TRBD1
J gene: TRBJ2-3
V gene: TRBV5-4

CDR3 protein: ASSLGSGTQSSPLH
D gene: -
J gene: TRBJ1-6
V gene: TRBV5-1

CDR3 protein: SVNTANYGYT
D gene: -
J gene: TRBJ1-2
V gene: TRBV29-1

CDR3 protein: ASSVEEVSYNEQF
D gene: -
J gene: TRBJ2-1
V gene: TRBV9

CDR3 protein: SAHAGQPKEKLF
D gene: TRBD1
J gene: TRBJ1-4
V gene: TRBV29-1

CDR3 protein: ASSTNPGATNTEAF
D gene: -
J gene: TRBJ1-1
V gene: TRBV4-1

CDR3 protein: ASSPWGVAIETQY
D gene: -
J gene: TRBJ2-5
V gene: TRBV28

CDR3 protein: ASSRASGGNQPQH
D gene: TRBD1
J gene: TRBJ1-5
V gene: TRBV7-9

CDR3 protein: ASSQAPGGAGNTEAF
D gene: TRBD1
J gene: TRBJ1-1
V gene: TRBV4-3

CDR3 protein: ASSLLVLADQETQY
D gene: TRBD2
J gene: TRBJ2-5
V gene: TRBV27

CDR3 protein: ASSSHGTAGYGYT
D gene: -
J gene: TRBJ1-2
V gene: TRBV28

CDR3 protein: ASSGSSYEQY
D gene: -
J gene: TRBJ2-7
V gene: TRBV5-5

CDR3 protein: ASSSTSPNTGELF
D gene: -
J gene: TRBJ2-2
V gene: TRBV28

CDR3 protein: ASSDQGFFSEAF
D gene: -
J gene: TRBJ1-1
V gene: TRBV7-3

CDR3 protein: ASLTGTNTEAF
D gene: -
J gene: TRBJ1-1
V gene: TRBV6-1

CDR3 protein: AISETLKSGNQPQH
D gene: -
J gene: TRBJ1-5
V gene: TRBV10-3

CDR3 protein: ASSVATGGLPDYEQY
D gene: TRBD2
J gene: TRBJ2-7
V gene: TRBV9

CDR3 protein: ASSVAWQETQY
D gene: -
J gene: TRBJ2-5
V gene: TRBV7-2

CDR3 protein: ASSLQGQTQY
D gene: -
J gene: TRBJ2-5
V gene: TRBV11-2

CDR3 protein: ASSPGGGDTEAF
D gene: -
J gene: TRBJ1-1
V gene: TRBV18

CDR3 protein: ASSLGDSSSYEQY
D gene: TRBD1
J gene: TRBJ2-7
V gene: TRBV28

CDR3 protein: ASSARDRGKDEAF
D gene: TRBD1
J gene: TRBJ1-1
V gene: TRBV11-2

CDR3 protein: ASSLPSGWTAGGELF
D gene: -
J gene: TRBJ2-2
V gene: TRBV11-2

CDR3 protein: AILSMTENIQY
D gene: -
J gene: TRBJ2-4
V gene: TRBV10-3

CDR3 protein: ASSTRQGLGYYEQY
D gene: TRBD1
J gene: TRBJ2-7
V gene: TRBV19

CDR3 protein: ASRQTGLGGKQPQH
D gene: -
J gene: TRBJ1-5
V gene: TRBV7-9

CDR3 protein: ASSLKGGVSAEQY
D gene: -
J gene: TRBJ2-7
V gene: TRBV27

CDR3 protein: ASSQDERGSYNEQF
D gene: -
J gene: TRBJ2-1
V gene: TRBV4-1

CDR3 protein: ASSLGGAGVSYEQY
D gene: TRBD2
J gene: TRBJ2-7
V gene: TRBV13

CDR3 protein: ASSEEWAPDEQY
D gene: -
J gene: TRBJ2-7
V gene: TRBV6-1

CDR3 protein: ASNGQITDTQY
D gene: -
J gene: TRBJ2-3
V gene: TRBV7-9

CDR3 protein: ASSSRTAFDYGYT
D gene: -
J gene: TRBJ1-2
V gene: TRBV6-6

CDR3 protein: ASRTGSFGYT
D gene: TRBD1
J gene: TRBJ1-2
V gene: TRBV6-5